A single sample gave rise to the 21 T cell receptor beta chains below, sequenced in a study of STAT5B mutations in CD4+ large granular lymphocyte leukemia. Sequencing was performed with immunoSEQ multiplex PCR; in TCRdb, only in-frame clones are kept and a portion is missing. The repertoire holds about 6,300 clones, with roughly 70% as singletons. Material: PBMCs. The receptors here all came from a woman aged 70-85 years with CD4+ T-cell large granular lymphocyte leukemia.

With respect to this clone: Sequence at one end of the junction differs from germline and may be a read error. V and J are TRBV7-7 and TRBJ1-3; 9 nucleotides agree with TRBD1. The germline gives CDR1 SSHAT, CDR2 FNYEAQ (reference sequence). The CDR3 has 15 amino acids. CDR3 loop: CASSSGTGPGNTIYF. The CDR3 DNA reads as TGTGCTAGCAGCTCAGGGACAGGGCCTGGAAACACCATATATTTT. Looking up the rest from reference TRBV7-7 and TRBJ1-3 gives the full variable domain: GAGVSQSPRYKVTKRGQDVTLRCDPISSHATLYWYQQALGQGPEFLTYFNYEAQPDKSGLPSDRFSAERPEGSISTLTIQRTEQRDSAMYRCASSSGTGPGNTIYFGEGSWLTVV.

This chain links TRBV7-9 with TRBJ2-7, with 10 bases aligning to TRBD2. CDR1 and CDR2 from the germline V gene are SEHNR and FQNEAQ (reference sequence). Germline trimming cut 5 bases from V and 7 bases from J; bases unmatched to any gene: 8. This CDR3 region has 14 residues. This chain's CDR3 is CASSPGLATGEQYF. The CDR3 coding sequence is TGTGCCAGCAGCCCGGGACTAGCGACCGGAGAGCAGTACTTC.

This clone occurred once. J is TRBJ2-1 and V is TRBV7-6; 10 nucleotides match TRBD1. Germline lookup yields CDR1 SGHVS and CDR2 FNYEAQ. V dropped 5 bases and J dropped 5; count of bases not matched to a gene: 9. This CDR3 is 16 amino acids long. CDR3 DNA sequence: TGTGCCAGCAGCCGGCAGACAGGGGGCGCAGACAATGAGCAGTTCTTC. It translates to CASSRQTGGADNEQFF.

The count of this clone is one. The genes are TRBV10-1 and TRBJ1-1; D unresolved. V gave up 0 bases and J gave up 6 bases, with 8 bases separating them. Germline CDR1 reads WNHNN; CDR2 reads SYGVQD (reference sequence). This CDR3 is built from 13 residues. DNA for the CDR3: TGCGCCAGCAGTGAGTCAGGGCCAGCTGAAGCTTTCTTT. Encoded protein: CASSESGPAEAFF.

This rearrangement joins TRBV4-2 to TRBJ1-1, with D possibly matching TRBD1 (5 bases). Trimming removed 4 bases from V and 10 bases from J, with 13 bases in between. The CDR3 totals 12 residues. Germline assignment: CDR1 LGHNA and CDR2 YNFKEQ. The CDR3 nucleotides are TGTGCCAGCAGCCCTCCCGGGGGAGTAGCTTTCTTT. Its protein product is CASSPPGGVAFF.

V gene TRBV11-2 combines with J gene TRBJ2-1, with 7 bases fitting TRBD2. CDR3 length: 15 residues. The junction had 10 bases not matched to a gene; V was cut back by 5 bases and J by 6 bases. In germline, CDR1 is SGHAT, CDR2 FQNNGV. The CDR3 nucleotides are TGTGCCAGCAGCCAAAGAGCGGGACTAAGCAATGAGCAGTTCTTC. Its translation: CASSQRAGLSNEQFF.

This clone was observed a handful of times. The rearrangement joins TRBV7-9 to TRBJ2-1; D may be TRBD1 (5 bases). Trimming shortened V by 0 bases and J by 9 bases, and 12 bases separated the two germline ends. Germline values: CDR1 SEHNR, CDR2 FQNEAQ (reference sequence). The CDR3 loop spans 14 amino acids. In DNA form, the CDR3 reads TGTGCCAGCAGCTTAGCGATAAGGGGCGGTGAGCAGTTCTTC. It specifies CASSLAIRGGEQFF.

The rearrangement links TRBV11-2 to TRBJ2-5, with TRBD2 as a possible D gene (5 bases). Germline lookup yields CDR1 SGHAT and CDR2 FQNNGV. This CDR3 is built from 13 residues. V lost 2 bases to trimming and J lost 5 bases, with 9 bases between them. As DNA, the CDR3 is TGTGCCAGCAGCTTAAACTCGGGGGAGACCCAGTACTTC. This sequence encodes CASSLNSGETQYF.

By sample fraction, this clone is medium-sized (0.01 to 0.1%). The chain employs TRBV28 and TRBJ1-6; TRBD1 aligns across 8 bases. V dropped 5 bases and J dropped 6; count of bases not matched to a gene: 6. Germline CDR1 reads MDHEN; CDR2 reads SYDVKM. There are 15 residues in the CDR3. CDR3 in amino acids: CASSTWTGINSPLHF. In DNA form, the CDR3 reads TGTGCCAGCAGTACTTGGACAGGGATTAATTCACCCCTCCACTTT.

The rearrangement links TRBV19 to TRBJ1-1; 7 bases map to TRBD1. This CDR3 contains 16 residues. Per germline, CDR1 LNHDA and CDR2 SQIVND (reference sequence). J gave up 10 bases and V 3 bases, and 17 bases lay outside the gene matches. The chain's CDR3 is CASSISYGGTEEVAFF. Written as DNA, the CDR3 is TGTGCCAGTAGTATCAGCTATGGAGGGACAGAAGAAGTAGCTTTCTTT.

The CDR3 is CASGGPQETQYF. In DNA, the CDR3 is TGTGCCAGCGGCGGGCCTCAAGAGACCCAGTACTTC. The J gene is TRBJ2-5, the V gene TRBV9, with a possible D match to TRBD2 (5 bases). CDR1 SGDLS and CDR2 YYNGEE come from the germline V gene. V was trimmed by 7 bases and J by 2 bases, leaving 9 bases between them. The CDR3 sequence is 12 residues long.

The chain couples TRBV7-3 to TRBJ1-1, with D unresolved. V was shortened by 1 base and J by 0 bases, with 12 bases between the two germline ends. CDR1 is SGHTA, CDR2 FQGTGA, per germline. The CDR3 runs 16 residues. The CDR3 protein is CASSLRPGGLNTEAFF. The CDR3 DNA is TGTGCCAGCAGCTTAAGGCCAGGAGGCCTGAACACTGAAGCTTTCTTT.

This chain connects TRBV7-2 to TRBJ2-5; 9 bases map to TRBD1. V lost 4 bases and J lost 4; bases outside the gene matches: 10. This CDR3 contains 16 residues. Germline V lookup: CDR1 SGHTA, CDR2 FQGNSA. CDR3 in amino acids: CASSSYGTGNAETQYF. The CDR3 DNA is TGTGCCAGCAGCTCCTACGGGACAGGGAATGCAGAGACCCAGTACTTC.

The chain has TRBV4-1 and TRBJ2-2; 7 bases are shared with TRBD1. The CDR3 extends over 17 amino acids. V dropped 4 bases and J dropped 4; count of bases not matched to a gene: 12. Looked up from germline, CDR1 is MGHRA and CDR2 is YSYEKL. CDR3 DNA sequence: TGCGCCAGCAGCCGACAGGGCTTGATCGAGGCCACCGGGGAGCTGTTTTTT. It translates to CASSRQGLIEATGELFF.

The V call is TRBV5-1, the J call TRBJ2-1; no firm D call. The CDR3 contains 14 residues. Trimming cost V 4 bases and J 5 bases, with 13 bases left between them. Germline CDR1 and CDR2: SGHRS and YFSETQ. CDR3 DNA sequence: TGCGCCAGCAGCCCTCGAAATAAAGACAATGAGCAGTTCTTC. Encoded protein: CASSPRNKDNEQFF.

The chain has TRBV5-5 and TRBJ2-2, with D possibly being TRBD1 (5 bases). Trimming took 1 base from V and 3 from J, leaving 7 bases between them. The CDR3 sequence is 14 residues long. Germline CDR1 reads SGHKS; CDR2 reads YYEKEE (reference sequence). Written as DNA, the CDR3 is TGTGCCAGCAGCTTGACAGGATACACCGGGGAGCTGTTTTTT. Translation: CASSLTGYTGELFF. Full variable domain (rest looked up from reference TRBV5-5 and TRBJ2-2): DAGVTQSPTHLIKTRGQQVTLRCSPISGHKSVSWYQQVLGQGPQFIFQYYEKEERGRGNFPDRFSARQFPNYSSELNVNALLLGDSALYLCASSLTGYTGELFFGEGSRLTVL.

This clone was seen a handful of times. The rearrangement joins TRBV28 to TRBJ1-1, with a possible D match to TRBD1 (5 bases). The CDR3 loop spans 12 amino acids. The V gene lost 4 bases and the J gene lost 10 bases, with 13 bases spanning the gap. Germline CDR1 reads MDHEN; CDR2 reads SYDVKM. CDR3 bases: TGTGCCAGCAGTTATTCCAGGGAGACAGCTTTCTTT. Translating it yields CASSYSRETAFF. Filled out from reference TRBV28 and TRBJ1-1, the complete variable domain reads DVKVTQSSRYLVKRTGEKVFLECVQDMDHENMFWYRQDPGLGLRLIYFSYDVKMKEKGDIPEGYSVSREKKERFSLILESASTNQTSMYLCASSYSRETAFFGQGTRLTVV.

The chain couples TRBV11-2 to TRBJ2-1; 8 bases are a match to TRBD2. CDR3 size: 13 residues. Germline trimming cut 1 base from V and 9 bases from J; bases unmatched to any gene: 2. From germline, CDR1 is SGHAT and CDR2 FQNNGV. For the CDR3, the DNA is TGTGCCAGCAGCTTAGCGGGAGGGGGTGAGCAGTTCTTC. Encoded protein: CASSLAGGGEQFF.

The V and J genes are TRBV29-1 and TRBJ1-3; 8 positions match TRBD1. This CDR3 contains 12 residues. V lost 7 bases to trimming and J lost 6 bases; unmatched junction nucleotides: 5. CDR1 is SQVTM and CDR2 is ANQGSEA in the germline V gene. Written as DNA, the CDR3 is TGCAGCGCCGGGACAGGAGAAAACACCATATATTTT. Protein: CSAGTGENTIYF. The full variable domain, with the rest looked up from reference TRBV29-1 and TRBJ1-3, is SAVISQKPSRDICQRGTSLTIQCQVDSQVTMMFWYRQQPGQSLTLIATANQGSEATYESGFVIDKFPISRPNLTFSTLTVSNMSPEDSSIYLCSAGTGENTIYFGEGSWLTVV.

The genes are TRBV11-3 and TRBJ2-1, with TRBD2 matching 14 bases. The CDR3 contains 17 residues. V trimming: 1 base; J trimming: 8 bases; junction bases outside the gene matches: 7. CDR1 and CDR2 from the germline V gene are SGHNT and YENEEA. Here the CDR3 reads CASSLGLAGGPGDEQFF. The CDR3 region has the DNA TGTGCCAGCAGCTTAGGACTAGCGGGGGGGCCGGGGGATGAGCAGTTCTTC.

The chain combines TRBV7-6 with TRBJ2-3; unclear D gene. Germline CDR1 and CDR2: SGHVS and FNYEAQ. This CDR3 spans 15 amino acids. V was trimmed by 1 base and J by 0 bases, leaving 8 bases between them. CDR3 in DNA: TGTGCCAGCAGCTTAGACGGTCTCAGCACAGATACGCAGTATTTT. Translating it yields CASSLDGLSTDTQYF.